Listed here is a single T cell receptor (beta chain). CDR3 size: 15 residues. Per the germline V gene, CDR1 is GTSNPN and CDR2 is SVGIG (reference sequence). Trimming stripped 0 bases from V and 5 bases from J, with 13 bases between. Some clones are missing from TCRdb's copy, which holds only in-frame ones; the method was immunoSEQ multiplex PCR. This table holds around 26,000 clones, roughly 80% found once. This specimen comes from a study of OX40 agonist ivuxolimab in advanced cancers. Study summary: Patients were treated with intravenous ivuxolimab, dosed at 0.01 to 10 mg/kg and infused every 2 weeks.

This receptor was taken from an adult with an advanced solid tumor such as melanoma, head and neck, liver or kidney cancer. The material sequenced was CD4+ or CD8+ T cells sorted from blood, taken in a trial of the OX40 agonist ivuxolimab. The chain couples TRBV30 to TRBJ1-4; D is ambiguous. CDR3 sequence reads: CAWSVPASRNEKLFF. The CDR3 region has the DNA TGTGCCTGGAGTGTTCCGGCCAGCCGCAATGAAAAACTGTTTTTT.